This T cell receptor beta chain was recovered during a study of CD8+CD57+ T cells in acquired aplastic anemia. The wider study: Sorted CD4+ plus CD8+ cells gave DNA averaging roughly 2.9 ug.

Genomic DNA provided the template from which TCR beta VDJ and CDR3 profiles were obtained. MiXCR, applied by TCRdb to the reads, yields one record per CDR3 protein. The table lists 95,000 to 150,000 distinct CDR3 sequences, approximately 40% of them singletons. CDR1 is SEHNR, CDR2 FQNEAQ, per germline (reference sequence). CDR3 length: 11 residues. V lost 1 base and J 10 bases, leaving 5 bases between the germline ends. This clonotype has at least ten counts. Its antigen remains unknown. Whoever was chosen for sequencing had shown CD8+CD57+ cell expansion by flow cytometry. All participating patients were living with severe acquired aplastic anemia. Study outcomes and limitations: Found in both controls and patients were approximately 30 CD8+ CDR3 sequences.

The gene calls are TRBV7-9 and TRBJ2-1, with D unresolved. The sequenced sample was sorted CD4+, CD8+, or CD8+CD57+ T cells (not recorded which) from PBMCs. This sequence originates from a human donor with aplastic anemia. CDR3 residues: CASSLEWEQFF. The CDR3 coding sequence is TGTGCCAGCAGCTTAGAGTGGGAGCAGTTCTTC.